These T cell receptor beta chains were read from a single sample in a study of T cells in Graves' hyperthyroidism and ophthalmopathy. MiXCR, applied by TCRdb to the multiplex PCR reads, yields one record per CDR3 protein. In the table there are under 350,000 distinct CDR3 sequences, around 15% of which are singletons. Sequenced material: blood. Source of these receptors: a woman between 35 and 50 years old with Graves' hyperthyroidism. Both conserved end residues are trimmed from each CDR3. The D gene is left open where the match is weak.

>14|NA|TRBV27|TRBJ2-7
ASSSQHRLATNLQY
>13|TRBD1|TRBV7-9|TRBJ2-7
ASSLFVGQGSEQY
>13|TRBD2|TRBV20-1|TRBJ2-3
SAKRTSGVTDTQY
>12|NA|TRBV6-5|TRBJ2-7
ASSYSLGSYEQY
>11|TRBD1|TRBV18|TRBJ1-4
ASSRGTDEKLF
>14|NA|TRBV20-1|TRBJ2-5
SARYLRWGKGETQY
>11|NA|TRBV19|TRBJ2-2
ASSTYSAGELF
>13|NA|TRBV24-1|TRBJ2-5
ATSDARSEGETQY
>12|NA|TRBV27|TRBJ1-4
ASRPGVDNEKLF
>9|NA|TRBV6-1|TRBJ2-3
ASTGPGTQY
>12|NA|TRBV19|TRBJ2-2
ASSIEGRGGELF
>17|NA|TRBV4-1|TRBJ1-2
ASSQVGHVSLGRHYGYT
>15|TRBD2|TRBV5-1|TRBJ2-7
ASSLGSSGRASYEQY
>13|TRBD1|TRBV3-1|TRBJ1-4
ASSQWTGSNEKLF
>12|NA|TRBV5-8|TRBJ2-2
ASRSKGGTGELF
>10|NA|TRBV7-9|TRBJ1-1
ASSPAQLEAF
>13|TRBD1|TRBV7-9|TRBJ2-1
ASSAGTGVYNEQF
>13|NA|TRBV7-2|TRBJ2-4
ASSLSGRQWNIQY
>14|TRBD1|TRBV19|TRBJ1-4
ASREIVQGAEEKLF
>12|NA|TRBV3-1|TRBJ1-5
ASSQDLVNQPQH
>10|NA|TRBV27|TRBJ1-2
ASGRGPHGYT
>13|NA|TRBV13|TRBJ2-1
ASSSGPVGYNEQF
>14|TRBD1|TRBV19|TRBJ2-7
ASSNLAGTGGHEQY
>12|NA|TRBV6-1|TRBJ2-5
ASTSTGARETQY
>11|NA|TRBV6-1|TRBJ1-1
ASSLGGPTEAF
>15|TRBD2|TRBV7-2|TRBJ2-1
ASSLARLAEGYNEQF
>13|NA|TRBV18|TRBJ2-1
ASSPPSRGPNEQF
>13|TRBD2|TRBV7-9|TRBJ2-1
ASSLLAGGRIEQF
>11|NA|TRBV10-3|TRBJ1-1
AISGLGNTEAF
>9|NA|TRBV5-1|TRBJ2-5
ASKGEETQY
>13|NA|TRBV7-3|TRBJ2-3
ASSFGGLHTDTQY
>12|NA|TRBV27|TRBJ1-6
ATRRSSYNSPLH
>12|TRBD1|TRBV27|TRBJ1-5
ASSPRQGSQPQH
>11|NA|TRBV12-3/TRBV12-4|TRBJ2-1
ASSFLTFNEQF
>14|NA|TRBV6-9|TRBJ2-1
ASRTLADSTYNEQF
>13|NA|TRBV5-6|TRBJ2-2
ASSLVSSRTGELF
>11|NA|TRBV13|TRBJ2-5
ASAPPDQETQY
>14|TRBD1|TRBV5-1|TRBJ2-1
ASSDPGGSGYNEQF
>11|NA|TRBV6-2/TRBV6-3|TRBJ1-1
ASSQLGLTEAF
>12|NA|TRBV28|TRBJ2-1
ASSLIGDYNEQF
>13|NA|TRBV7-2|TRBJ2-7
ASSPTGGSYYEQY
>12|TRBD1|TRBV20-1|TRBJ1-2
SARDRYRGDGYT
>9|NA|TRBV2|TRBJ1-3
ASGPGNTIY
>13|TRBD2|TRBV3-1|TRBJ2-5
ASSPPGRAQETQY
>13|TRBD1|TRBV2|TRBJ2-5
ASSGGTGGRETQY
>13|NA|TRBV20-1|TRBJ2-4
SATLSDLAKNIQY
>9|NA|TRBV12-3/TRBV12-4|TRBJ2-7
ASSLYDEQY
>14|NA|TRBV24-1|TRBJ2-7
ATSDLKGHLNYEQY
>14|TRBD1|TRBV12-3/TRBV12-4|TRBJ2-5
ASSPAAGQGGETQY
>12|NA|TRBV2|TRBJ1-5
ATRDFGNDQPQH
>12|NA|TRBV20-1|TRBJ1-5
SARRGGGNQPQH
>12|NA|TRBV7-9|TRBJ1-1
ASSLLSQGTEAF
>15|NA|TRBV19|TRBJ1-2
ASSTSLGKSANYGYT
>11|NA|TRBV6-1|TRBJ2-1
ASSPTRYNEQF
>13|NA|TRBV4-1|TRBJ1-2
ASSQVDGIGYGYT
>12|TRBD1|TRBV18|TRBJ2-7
ASSPVGRDREQY
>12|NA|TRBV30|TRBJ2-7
AWSRQYGKYEQY
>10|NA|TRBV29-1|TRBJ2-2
SVEMGAGELF
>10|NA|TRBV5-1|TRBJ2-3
ASSLDRGTQY
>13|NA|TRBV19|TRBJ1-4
ASSIGTTKGEKLF